These 25 T cell receptor beta chains originate from one sample sequenced in a study of CD8 T cells in ankylosing spondylitis. One entry per CDR3 protein results from TCRdb running MiXCR on the 5' RACE reads. Of about 130,000 distinct CDR3 sequences listed, around 15% are singletons. Sequenced input: blood, either unsorted or a sorted T cell fraction (not recorded which). The receptors come from a female donor with ankylosing spondylitis or in good health (not recorded which).

This clonotype has just a few counts. The chain joins TRBV6-1 to TRBJ2-7, with TRBD2 matching over 12 bases. The CDR3 extends over 15 amino acids. Germline values: CDR1 MNHNS, CDR2 SASEGT. The V and J ends lost 6 bases and 3 bases, in that order; junction bases with no gene match: 6. The CDR3 reads CASRSRLAGVYEQYF. DNA of the CDR3: TGTGCCAGCAGATCGAGACTAGCGGGGGTCTACGAGCAGTACTTC.

V gene TRBV6-2 or TRBV6-3 combines with J gene TRBJ2-7; D unresolved. Per germline, CDR1 MNHEY and CDR2 SVGEGT. This CDR3 contains 13 residues. V lost 3 bases and J lost 3, with 9 bases in between. CDR3 sequence: CASSYKENYEQYF. CDR3 coding DNA: TGTGCCAGCAGTTATAAGGAAAACTACGAGCAGTACTTC.

This clonotype has a handful of counts. The V and J genes are TRBV28 and TRBJ2-7, with 7 bases aligning to TRBD2. From germline, CDR1 is MDHEN and CDR2 SYDVKM. This CDR3 spans 11 amino acids. Losses at the gene ends were 10 bases for V and 5 bases for J; bases not matched to a gene: 5. CDR3 protein: CAIWGGDEQYF. CDR3 bases: TGTGCCATTTGGGGGGGAGACGAGCAGTACTTC.

About this clonotype: This may come from a read error, since a much larger clone is one base off. V is TRBV28 and J is TRBJ1-5; D is perhaps TRBD1 (5 bases). The CDR3 extends over 15 amino acids. CDR1 is MDHEN, CDR2 SYDVKM, per germline. Trimming took 2 bases from V and 9 from J, leaving 17 bases between them. The CDR3 region is CASSLQAGSGRPQHF. The CDR3 DNA is TGTGCCAGCAGTTTACAAGCAGGGTCTGGTCGGCCCCAGCATTTT. Variable domain in full (rest from reference TRBV28 and TRBJ1-5): DVKVTQSSRYLVKRTGEKVFLECVQDMDHENMFWYRQDPGLGLRLIYFSYDVKMKEKGDIPEGYSVSREKKERFSLILESASTNQTSMYLCASSLQAGSGRPQHFGDGTRLSIL.

The rearrangement joins TRBV7-9 to TRBJ1-1, with TRBD1 as a possible D gene (5 bases). CDR1 SEHNR and CDR2 FQNEAQ come from the germline V gene (reference sequence). The CDR3 sequence is 13 residues long. V was shortened by 3 bases and J by 5 bases, with 10 bases between the two germline ends. The CDR3 sequence is CASSLGEATEAFF. The CDR3 DNA sequence: TGTGCCAGCAGCTTGGGGGAAGCGACTGAAGCTTTCTTT.

This clonotype was observed at least ten times. This chain links TRBV9 with TRBJ2-1; D is perhaps TRBD2 (5 bases). Deletions cut 0 bases from V and 1 base from J, with 5 bases between. This CDR3 contains 14 residues. Per the germline V gene, CDR1 is SGDLS and CDR2 is YYNGEE. The CDR3 region has the DNA TGTGCCAGCAGCGTAGGGACTTCCTACAATGAGCAGTTCTTC. Its protein product is CASSVGTSYNEQFF. Drawing the rest from reference TRBV9 and TRBJ2-1, the complete variable domain is DSGVTQTPKHLITATGQRVTLRCSPRSGDLSVYWYQQSLDQGLQFLIQYYNGEERAKGNILERFSAQQFPDLHSELNLSSLELGDSALYFCASSVGTSYNEQFFGPGTRLTVL.

In its sample, this clonotype was seen many times. The chain joins TRBV7-9 to TRBJ1-3; no firm D call. With 5 bases removed from V and 6 bases from J, the gap between germline ends came to 5 bases. Germline lookup yields CDR1 SEHNR and CDR2 FQNEAQ (reference sequence). There are 11 residues in the CDR3. CDR3 in amino acids: CASSPENTIYF. The CDR3 nucleotides are TGTGCCAGCAGCCCAGAAAACACCATATATTTT.

This clonotype has only a few counts. The chain has TRBV20-1 and TRBJ2-1; D perhaps matches TRBD1 (6 bases). This CDR3 comprises 12 residues. The V and J ends lost 5 bases and 2 bases respectively, with 7 bases between them. Germline V lookup: CDR1 DFQATT, CDR2 SNEGSKA (reference sequence). This CDR3 reads CSAWDTYNEQFF. The CDR3 bases are TGCAGTGCTTGGGACACCTACAATGAGCAGTTCTTC.

In its sample, this clonotype was seen a few times. The genes are TRBV5-1 and TRBJ2-1; tentatively, D is TRBD2 (5 bases). V gave up 3 bases and J gave up 2 bases, with 12 bases separating them. The CDR3 is 15 amino acids. CDR1 is SGHRS, CDR2 YFSETQ, per germline. The CDR3, as DNA: TGCGCCAGCAGCTCCGAACTAGGGCCCTACAATGAGCAGTTCTTC. Its translation is CASSSELGPYNEQFF.

The V call is TRBV19, the J call TRBJ2-2, with a possible D match to TRBD2 (5 bases). V was trimmed by 3 bases and J by 4 bases, leaving 12 bases between them. The CDR3 contains 15 residues. Germline V gives CDR1 LNHDA, CDR2 SQIVND (reference sequence). This CDR3 is CASSIGVPSTGELFF. The CDR3 bases are TGTGCCAGTAGTATCGGGGTCCCGAGCACCGGGGAGCTGTTTTTT.

This clonotype was detected a few times. This chain connects TRBV12-3 or TRBV12-4 to TRBJ2-3; tentative D call: TRBD2 (5 bases). CDR3 size: 16 residues. The V end was cut by 3 bases, the J end by 2 bases, with 15 bases between. The CDR3 DNA follows: TGTGCCAGCAGTTTGTACGGGGTGGAGTTCACAGATACGCAGTATTTT. Translated: CASSLYGVEFTDTQYF.

This clonotype has more than one count but fewer than ten. The genes are TRBV10-3 and TRBJ2-5; D may correspond to TRBD1 or TRBD2 (6 bases each). CDR3 length equals 14 residues. Trimming left V 2 bases short and J 4 bases short, with 11 bases between. Per germline, CDR1 ENHRY and CDR2 SYGVKD. The CDR3 spells CAISEPQGGETQYF. The CDR3 DNA is TGTGCCATCAGTGAGCCACAGGGAGGAGAGACCCAGTACTTC.

This clonotype was detected only a few times. This chain uses TRBV6-6 with TRBJ1-1; D unclear. The CDR3 length is 13 residues. Looked up from germline, CDR1 is MNHNY and CDR2 is SVGAGI (reference sequence). V was pared by 5 bases and J by 7 bases, with 14 bases between. The CDR3 region has the DNA TGTGCCAGCAGTCTGTTGGGCAGCCTTGAAGCTTTCTTT. It specifies CASSLLGSLEAFF.

This clonotype has ten or more counts. V is TRBV5-5 and J is TRBJ2-5; D remains unclear. The V gene lost 0 bases and the J gene lost 3 bases, with 12 bases spanning the gap. Germline-derived CDR1 and CDR2 are SGHKS and YYEKEE (reference sequence). The CDR3 is 15 residues long. CDR3 region: CASSLVILGKETQYF. In DNA, the CDR3 is TGTGCCAGCAGCTTGGTAATTTTGGGCAAAGAGACCCAGTACTTC.

This clonotype was counted at least ten times. V is TRBV6-5 and J is TRBJ2-7, with TRBD1 as a possible D gene (6 bases). The CDR3 contains 14 residues. Germline CDR1 reads MNHEY; CDR2 reads SVGAGI. V lost 0 bases, J lost 5 bases, and 11 bases lay in between. The CDR3 loop is CASSYSRTGNEQYF. As DNA, the CDR3 is TGTGCCAGCAGTTACTCGAGAACAGGGAACGAGCAGTACTTC.

This clonotype came up a few times. The rearrangement uses TRBV12-3 or TRBV12-4 and TRBJ2-3; D might be TRBD1 or TRBD2, each matching 5 bases. The CDR3 is made up of 16 amino acids. V lost 6 bases and J 4 bases, leaving 20 bases between the germline ends. The CDR3 spells CASSYLNGARADTQYF. The CDR3 bases are TGTGCCAGCAGCTACTTAAACGGGGCCAGGGCAGATACGCAGTATTTT.

The chain carries TRBV5-6 and TRBJ2-2; TRBD1 might be the D (5 bases). Deletions cut 0 bases from V and 5 bases from J, with 11 bases between. The CDR3 extends over 15 amino acids. The germline V gene encodes CDR1 SGHDT and CDR2 YYEEEE. For the CDR3, the DNA is TGTGCCAGCAGCTTGGGCGGACAAAGAACCGGGGAGCTGTTTTTT. This encodes CASSLGGQRTGELFF.

The table lists this clonotype with a few counts. The chain employs TRBV7-2 and TRBJ2-3, with 12 bases lining up with TRBD2. J was trimmed by 1 base and V by 11 bases; bases with no gene match: 4. The CDR3 loop spans 14 amino acids. Per germline, CDR1 SGHTA and CDR2 FQGNSA. In DNA form, the CDR3 reads TGTGCCGGAAGACTAGCGGGAGGCACAGATACGCAGTATTTT. As protein: CAGRLAGGTDTQYF.

This clonotype has only a few counts. J is TRBJ2-7 and V is TRBV5-1, with D unresolved. Germline V gene lookup returns CDR1 SGHRS and CDR2 YFSETQ. The CDR3 extends over 11 amino acids. With 4 bases removed from V and 3 bases from J, the gap between germline ends came to 5 bases. CDR3 nucleotide sequence: TGCGCCAGCAGCGGGATCTACGAGCAGTACTTC. Translating gives CASSGIYEQYF.

This clonotype was seen a few times. The chain couples TRBV5-6 to TRBJ2-1; possible D gene TRBD2, 5 bases. Germline V gene lookup returns CDR1 SGHDT and CDR2 YYEEEE. V was shortened by 5 bases and J by 14 bases, with 20 bases between the two germline ends. This CDR3 contains 13 residues. The CDR3 loop is CASRAFSEGSKFF. The CDR3 bases are TGTGCCAGCAGGGCCTTTTCCGAGGGCAGCAAGTTCTTC.

This clonotype was recorded at least ten times. The gene calls are TRBV2 and TRBJ2-7; TRBD1 matches 7 bases. V trimming: 8 bases; J trimming: 3 bases; junction bases outside the gene matches: 1. This CDR3 has 11 residues. Germline CDR1 is SNHLY and CDR2 is FYNNEI. CDR3 amino acids: CASRQGYEQYF. The CDR3, as DNA: TGTGCCAGCCGACAGGGCTACGAGCAGTACTTC.

In its sample, this clonotype was seen a few times. The chain combines TRBV5-3 with TRBJ2-7; D possibly corresponds to TRBD1 (7 bases). TRBV5-3 is identified as an open reading frame with a role that is uncertain. V lost 4 bases, J lost 6 bases, and 26 bases lay in between. This CDR3 spans 17 amino acids. The CDR3 region is CARSHGGVTGAEGEQYF. CDR3 bases: TGTGCCAGAAGCCACGGAGGGGTTACAGGGGCGGAGGGCGAGCAGTACTTC.

This clonotype was detected once. A clone one base away is much larger, so this may be a read error. The chain carries TRBV5-1 and TRBJ1-4; D is perhaps TRBD1 (6 bases). Germline loops: CDR1 SGHRS, CDR2 YFSETQ. CDR3 length equals 14 residues. CDR3 sequence (DNA): TGCGCCAGGAGCTCGGGACACCCAAATGAAAAACTGTTTTTT. Protein product: CARSSGHPNEKLFF. Variable domain in full (rest from reference TRBV5-1 and TRBJ1-4): KAGVTQTPRYLIKTRGQQVTLSCSPISGHRSVSWYQQTPGQGLQFLFEYFSETQRNKGNFPGRFSGRQFSNSRSEMNVSTLELGDSALYLCARSSGHPNEKLFFGSGTQLSVL.

For the CDR3, the DNA is TGTGCCAGCAGTTACGACCGAAACACAGATACGCAGTATTTT. Encoded protein: CASSYDRNTDTQYF. V usage is TRBV6-5 and J usage is TRBJ2-3; no reliable D call. Germline V gene data show CDR1 as MNHEY and CDR2 as SVGAGI. V was shortened by 2 bases and J by 2 bases, with 8 bases between the two germline ends. This CDR3 has 14 amino acids.

The chain links TRBV12-3 or TRBV12-4 to TRBJ2-5, with D perhaps TRBD1 (6 bases). The CDR3 covers 13 residues. With 4 bases removed from V and 5 bases from J, the gap between germline ends came to 11 bases. This CDR3 reads CASSSQGGETQYF. In nucleotides, the CDR3 is TGTGCCAGCAGTTCACAGGGCGGGGAGACCCAGTACTTC.